Each of the 26 T cell receptor beta chains below was sequenced from the same sample in a study of cytomegalovirus exposure and HLA in healthy donors. The PCR employed 60 Vbeta primers together with 13 Jbeta primers. Sequenced by immunoSEQ multiplex PCR; TCRdb stores in-frame clones only, minus some. The table records some 25,000 clones, about four fifths of them present only once. What was sequenced was PBMCs. These receptors came from a male donor in good health and CMV-seronegative.

This clone has only a few counts. The V call is TRBV6-5, the J call TRBJ1-4; 7 bases align to TRBD1. The germline CDR1 and CDR2 sequences are MNHEY and SVGAGI. The CDR3 extends over 15 amino acids. Trimming cost V 7 bases and J 8 bases; bases outside gene matches: 13. For the CDR3, the DNA is TGTGCCAGCACCAACCGAGGGGGCGCGGGGGAAAAACTGTTTTTT. It translates to CASTNRGGAGEKLFF.

The chain employs TRBV28 and TRBJ1-2, with 8 bases aligning to TRBD1. Germline V gene lookup returns CDR1 MDHEN and CDR2 SYDVKM. V lost 5 bases and J lost 8; bases outside the gene matches: 13. CDR3 length: 15 residues. DNA for the CDR3: TGTGCCAGCAGTACGGAGACAGGGGTTGTGCTCGGCTACACCTTC. Residues: CASSTETGVVLGYTF.

The chain has TRBV6-1 and TRBJ2-7; D unresolved. V lost 1 base and J lost 4, with 8 bases in between. This CDR3 contains 13 residues. CDR1 and CDR2 (germline): MNHNS, SASEGT. The CDR3 DNA sequence: TGTGCCAGCAGTGAAGACCGTCGGTACGAGCAGTACTTC. Protein sequence: CASSEDRRYEQYF.

This CDR3 is CASSWLGLGDIQYF. The DNA of the CDR3 is TGTGCCAGCAGCTGGTTGGGGCTTGGGGACATTCAGTACTTC. This chain uses TRBV7-2 with TRBJ2-4; D may be TRBD1 (5 bases). Trimming stripped 4 bases from V and 8 bases from J, with 15 bases between. Germline lookup yields CDR1 SGHTA and CDR2 FQGNSA. The CDR3 contains 14 residues.

J is TRBJ2-5 and V is TRBV27, with a possible D match to TRBD2 (5 bases). This CDR3 is 12 amino acids long. Trimming pared 5 bases from V and 5 bases from J, leaving 9 bases between. Germline V lookup: CDR1 MNHEY, CDR2 SMNVEV (reference sequence). CDR3 coding DNA: TGTGCCAGCAGTCTCCCGGGGGAGACCCAGTACTTC. This sequence encodes CASSLPGETQYF.

The V gene is TRBV5-4, the J gene TRBJ2-5; 7 positions agree with TRBD2. Per the germline V gene, CDR1 is SGHNT and CDR2 is YYREEE (reference sequence). Trimming cost V 3 bases and J 2 bases; bases outside gene matches: 4. The CDR3 runs 14 residues. CDR3 amino acids: CASSYGGGQETQYF. The CDR3 coding sequence is TGTGCCAGCAGCTATGGGGGAGGGCAAGAGACCCAGTACTTC.

The chain recombines TRBV5-4 with TRBJ2-5; a possible D gene is TRBD2 (6 bases). Trimming removed 0 bases at V and 4 bases at J, with 19 bases between. Germline CDR1 is SGHNT and CDR2 is YYREEE (reference sequence). The CDR3 has 17 amino acids. CDR3 in amino acids: CASSLDGAGWGSETQYF. DNA of the CDR3: TGTGCCAGCAGCTTGGATGGTGCGGGGTGGGGTTCAGAGACCCAGTACTTC.

The chain uses TRBV5-1 and TRBJ2-3, with D perhaps matching TRBD2 (5 bases). CDR1 is SGHRS and CDR2 is YFSETQ in the germline V gene. The CDR3 loop spans 14 amino acids. Trimming took off 0 bases at V and 2 bases at J, with 7 bases between the two ends. CDR3 sequence reads: CASSLAGDTDTQYF. CDR3 nucleotides: TGCGCCAGCAGCTTGGCCGGGGACACAGATACGCAGTATTTT.

V gene TRBV28 combines with J gene TRBJ2-7, with 10 bases lining up with TRBD2. V gave up 6 bases and J gave up 2 bases; unmatched junction bases: 7. The CDR3 is 15 amino acids. Germline V gene data show CDR1 as MDHEN and CDR2 as SYDVKM. CDR3 sequence reads: CASSTSGREPYEQYF. The CDR3 bases are TGTGCCAGCAGCACCAGCGGGAGGGAACCCTACGAGCAGTACTTC.

The V gene is TRBV7-9, the J gene TRBJ1-4, with D perhaps TRBD1 (6 bases). This CDR3 contains 15 residues. Germline V gives CDR1 SEHNR, CDR2 FQNEAQ (reference sequence). V lost 8 bases and J 8 bases, leaving 21 bases between the germline ends. The DNA for the CDR3 is TGTGCCAGCCGAGGGAAGGACAGCTTATTAGAAAAACTGTTTTTT. This encodes CASRGKDSLLEKLFF.

The chain combines TRBV5-1 with TRBJ2-1, with 10 bases fitting TRBD2. Germline trimming cut 2 bases from V and 2 bases from J; bases unmatched to any gene: 7. Germline assignment: CDR1 SGHRS and CDR2 YFSETQ. CDR3 length: 17 residues. This CDR3 reads CASSLPPSGGAYNEQFF. CDR3 nucleotide sequence: TGCGCCAGCAGCTTACCACCTAGCGGGGGAGCCTACAATGAGCAGTTCTTC.

The chain combines TRBV2 with TRBJ2-3; 9 bases map to TRBD1. J was trimmed by 3 bases and V by 4 bases; bases with no gene match: 14. This CDR3 contains 18 residues. The germline V gene has CDR1 SNHLY and CDR2 FYNNEI. The CDR3 sequence: CASSAETGGTLWTDTQYF. CDR3 coding DNA: TGTGCCAGCAGTGCCGAGACAGGGGGAACCCTTTGGACAGATACGCAGTATTTT.

This chain joins TRBV6-6 and TRBJ1-5; 11 positions match TRBD1. Trimming removed 4 bases from V and 6 bases from J; junction bases left unmatched: 5. This CDR3 is 15 amino acids long. The germline V gene has CDR1 MNHNY and CDR2 SVGAGI (reference sequence). The chain's CDR3 is CASSFGQGAIQPQHF. For the CDR3, the DNA is TGTGCCAGCAGTTTCGGACAGGGGGCTATTCAGCCCCAGCATTTT.

The genes are TRBV5-4 and TRBJ2-5, with a weak D call TRBD2 (5 bases). The CDR3 runs 14 residues. Germline CDR1 reads SGHNT; CDR2 reads YYREEE (reference sequence). Trimming took 8 bases from V and 0 from J, leaving 14 bases between them. CDR3 bases: TGTGCCAGTGGATCTAGCCCGTACCAAGAGACCCAGTACTTC. Translating gives CASGSSPYQETQYF.

The J gene is TRBJ2-7, the V gene TRBV2; D perhaps matches TRBD2 (6 bases). Germline V lookup: CDR1 SNHLY, CDR2 FYNNEI. Trimming removed 2 bases from V and 3 bases from J, with 8 bases in between. The CDR3 covers 13 residues. CDR3 sequence (DNA): TGTGCCAGCAGTGAACAGGAGGGCTACGAGCAGTACTTC. Protein sequence: CASSEQEGYEQYF.

This clone was counted a single time. The chain carries TRBV6-6 and TRBJ1-5; 7 nucleotides align to TRBD1. This CDR3 contains 13 residues. Germline CDR1 is MNHNY and CDR2 is SVGAGI (reference sequence). J was trimmed by 4 bases and V by 4 bases; bases with no gene match: 1. Here the CDR3 reads CASSLTGNQPQHF. CDR3 in DNA: TGTGCCAGCAGTTTGACAGGGAATCAGCCCCAGCATTTT.

This chain uses TRBV28 with TRBJ2-3; 7 nucleotides agree with TRBD2. Per the germline V gene, CDR1 is MDHEN and CDR2 is SYDVKM. This CDR3 is 15 amino acids long. V lost 3 bases and J lost 5; bases outside the gene matches: 8. DNA of the CDR3: TGTGCCAGCAGTTTCCGCGGGAGTTCGTTAGATACGCAGTATTTT. It yields the protein CASSFRGSSLDTQYF.

V gene TRBV27 combines with J gene TRBJ2-2; 9 nucleotides align to TRBD1. This CDR3 is built from 15 residues. V was pared by 6 bases and J by 7 bases, with 9 bases of the junction left unmatched. From germline, CDR1 is MNHEY and CDR2 SMNVEV (reference sequence). The CDR3 region has the DNA TGTGCCAGCAGCTTGACAGGGGGATACGGCGGGGAGCTGTTTTTT. Translation: CASSLTGGYGGELFF.

This rearrangement joins TRBV27 to TRBJ2-5; maybe TRBD2 (5 bases). The V gene's germline CDR1 is MNHEY and CDR2 SMNVEV (reference sequence). Trimming cost V 0 bases and J 1 base, with 15 bases left between them. This CDR3 contains 17 residues. The CDR3 is CASSLSAGGGPQETQYF. The CDR3 nucleotides are TGTGCCAGCAGTTTATCGGCCGGTGGCGGGCCCCAAGAGACCCAGTACTTC.

This CDR3 reads CASSYDKFSGEQYF. For the CDR3, the DNA is TGTGCCAGCAGTTACGACAAGTTTAGCGGCGAGCAGTACTTC. The rearrangement links TRBV28 to TRBJ2-7, with a weak D call TRBD2 (6 bases). From germline, CDR1 is MDHEN and CDR2 SYDVKM. The CDR3 is made up of 14 amino acids. Trimming cost V 4 bases and J 6 bases, with 16 bases left between them.

The chain uses TRBV5-5 and TRBJ2-1; TRBD1 aligns across 7 bases. V trimming: 1 base; J trimming: 7 bases; junction bases outside the gene matches: 8. The CDR3 loop spans 15 amino acids. Germline V gene sequence: CDR1 SGHKS, CDR2 YYEKEE (reference sequence). In DNA, the CDR3 is TGTGCCAGCAGCTTGTTACAGGGGATCCCTAATGAGCAGTTCTTC. This sequence encodes CASSLLQGIPNEQFF.

The J gene is TRBJ2-5, the V gene TRBV2; D ambiguous. V lost 4 bases, J lost 2 bases, and 11 bases lay in between. This CDR3 comprises 14 residues. CDR1 is SNHLY and CDR2 is FYNNEI in the germline V gene. The DNA of the CDR3 is TGTGCCAGCAGTGTTCGGCAGGAACAAGAGACCCAGTACTTC. Encoded protein: CASSVRQEQETQYF. The whole variable domain, remainder taken from reference TRBV2 and TRBJ2-5, is EPEVTQTPSHQVTQMGQEVILRCVPISNHLYFYWYRQILGQKVEFLVSFYNNEISEKSEIFDDQFSVERPDGSNFTLKIRSTKLEDSAMYFCASSVRQEQETQYFGPGTRLLVL.

The gene calls are TRBV10-1 and TRBJ1-5; 8 bases agree with TRBD1. CDR1 WNHNN and CDR2 SYGVQD come from the germline V gene (reference sequence). There are 14 residues in the CDR3. J was trimmed by 3 bases and V by 6 bases; bases with no gene match: 4. In DNA, the CDR3 is TGCGCCAGCAGGGGACAGGAAGCCAATCAGCCCCAGCATTTT. Encoded protein: CASRGQEANQPQHF.

This chain links TRBV6-5 with TRBJ1-1; TRBD1 might be the D (6 bases). V was cut by 4 bases and J by 7 bases, with 19 bases left in between. The length of the CDR3 is 15 residues. Germline V gene data show CDR1 as MNHEY and CDR2 as SVGAGI. The DNA of the CDR3 is TGTGCCAGCAGTTCCACTGGGGGGGCGCCTAATGAAGCTTTCTTT. Translating gives CASSSTGGAPNEAFF.

The V call is TRBV27, the J call TRBJ2-7, with TRBD2 as a possible D gene (7 bases). V was pared by 1 base and J by 7 bases, with 20 bases between. From germline, CDR1 is MNHEY and CDR2 SMNVEV (reference sequence). The CDR3 contains 16 residues. As DNA, the CDR3 is TGTGCCAGCAGTTTATACGTAGGGGGGGGGACCGAAGAGCAGTACTTC. It encodes CASSLYVGGGTEEQYF.

The genes are TRBV18 and TRBJ2-1, with D maybe TRBD1 (7 bases). The CDR3 has 16 residues. Germline assignment: CDR1 KGHSH and CDR2 LQKENI. V dropped 6 bases and J dropped 6 bases, with 21 bases sitting between them. The CDR3 nucleotides are TGTGCCAGCTCGCAGGAGGGGGCCAGGGGAGCCAATGAGCAGTTCTTC. This codes for CASSQEGARGANEQFF.